The 4 T cell receptor beta chains presented below share a single source sample, sequenced in a study of blood T cell repertoires in COVID-19. The data were produced by immunoSEQ multiplex PCR, yet TCRdb's version contains in-frame clones alone and is incomplete. Counted here are roughly 70,000 clones, 60% to 75% occurring once; the ten biggest clones make up 35% to 40%. The sequencing sample was made of peripheral blood. Receptors originate from a woman in her 70s with acute or convalescent COVID-19.

Turning to this clone: A read error may produce the germline difference seen at one junction end. This chain links TRBV4-2 with TRBJ2-5; TRBD2 aligns across 16 bases. In germline, CDR1 is LGHNA, CDR2 YNFKEQ. The CDR3 loop spans 15 amino acids. The CDR3, as DNA: TGTGCCAGCAGCCAAGTTGGGACTAGCGGGAGGGCCTACGACTTC. Translating gives CASSQVGTSGRAYDF.

This chain links TRBV14 with TRBJ1-2; D remains ambiguous. Trimming pared 4 bases from V and 5 bases from J, leaving 17 bases between. This CDR3 comprises 15 residues. Germline V lookup: CDR1 SGHDN, CDR2 FVKESK. CDR3 amino acids: CASSRAETHRYGYTF. The DNA of the CDR3 is TGTGCCAGCAGCCGAGCCGAGACACACCGGTATGGCTACACCTTC. Full variable domain (outside the CDR3, taken from reference TRBV14 and TRBJ1-2): EAGVTQFPSHSVIEKGQTVTLRCDPISGHDNLYWYRRVMGKEIKFLLHFVKESKQDESGMPNNRFLAERTGGTYSTLKVQPAELEDSGVYFCASSRAETHRYGYTFGSGTRLTVV.

The J gene is TRBJ2-3, the V gene TRBV7-9; 8 bases are shared with TRBD1. CDR3 length equals 14 residues. Per the germline V gene, CDR1 is SEHNR and CDR2 is FQNEAQ (reference sequence). The ends lost 8 bases at V and 1 base at J; junction bases unmatched: 5. CDR3 nucleotides: TGTGCCAGCCCCGACAGGGGCGGCACAGATACGCAGTATTTT. Amino acid sequence: CASPDRGGTDTQYF.

The genes are TRBV6-6 and TRBJ1-1; the D gene is possibly TRBD1 (6 bases). V shed 5 bases and J shed 12 bases, with 16 bases lying between them. The V gene's germline CDR1 is MNHNY and CDR2 SVGAGI (reference sequence). The CDR3 extends over 12 amino acids. This CDR3 reads CASSPRDTGTFF. CDR3 in DNA: TGTGCCAGCAGTCCGAGGGACACTGGGACTTTCTTT.